What follows are 29 T cell receptor beta chains derived from one specimen sequenced in a study of blood T cell repertoires in COVID-19. Generated by immunoSEQ multiplex PCR, the TCRdb table keeps only in-frame clones and is missing some. The sample lists over 120,000 clones, about 80% occurring once. Input material: peripheral blood. The receptors here all came from a woman of 80 years or more with acute or convalescent COVID-19.

J is TRBJ2-2 and V is TRBV6-2 or TRBV6-3, with 9 positions matching TRBD2. This CDR3 region has 16 residues. With 5 bases clipped from V and 3 bases from J, the junction kept 7 bases outside the gene matches. The germline V gene encodes CDR1 MNHEY and CDR2 SVGEGT. In DNA form, the CDR3 reads TGTGCCAGCAGTCCCGTTGGCGGGGGGGACACCGGGGAGCTGTTTTTT. This codes for CASSPVGGGDTGELFF.

The chain recombines TRBV24-1 with TRBJ2-3, with 12 bases matching TRBD1. V shed 4 bases and J 9 bases; nucleotides not matched to a gene: 7. Germline loops: CDR1 KGHDR, CDR2 SFDVKD. The CDR3 has 15 amino acids. The CDR3, as DNA: TGTGCCACCAGTGAACCAGCCGGGACAGGGGGCACGCAGTATTTT. Translated: CATSEPAGTGGTQYF.

About this clone: This CDR3 is also generated by other DNA sequences in the sample. The chain couples TRBV18 to TRBJ2-5, with 7 bases fitting TRBD1. Germline V gives CDR1 KGHSH, CDR2 LQKENI. Germline trimming cut 4 bases from V and 1 base from J; bases unmatched to any gene: 3. The length of the CDR3 is 14 residues. CDR3 sequence (DNA): TGTGCCAGCTCACTTGGACAGGTCCAAGAGACCCAGTACTTC. It yields the protein CASSLGQVQETQYF.

The J gene is TRBJ2-5, the V gene TRBV27, with TRBD1 matching over 9 bases. The V and J ends lost 1 base and 4 bases, in that order; junction bases with no gene match: 1. CDR3 length equals 14 residues. Germline assignment: CDR1 MNHEY and CDR2 SMNVEV (reference sequence). CDR3 sequence (DNA): TGTGCCAGCAGTTTATGGGACAGGGCAGAGACCCAGTACTTC. This codes for CASSLWDRAETQYF.

In its sample, this clone was seen a few times. This chain connects TRBV5-5 to TRBJ2-3; D might be TRBD2 (6 bases). The V gene's germline CDR1 is SGHKS and CDR2 YYEKEE (reference sequence). V was pared by 4 bases and J by 3 bases, with 9 bases between. The CDR3 consists of 13 residues. The chain's CDR3 is CASSGGRTDTQYF. CDR3 DNA sequence: TGTGCCAGCAGCGGGGGGAGGACAGATACGCAGTATTTT.

This clone is labeled as medium-sized. V gene TRBV19 combines with J gene TRBJ1-1; 12 nucleotides match TRBD1. In germline, CDR1 is LNHDA, CDR2 SQIVND (reference sequence). V trimming: 4 bases; J trimming: 4 bases; junction bases outside the gene matches: 4. This CDR3 comprises 15 residues. The CDR3 reads CASSRDRGLATEAFF. For the CDR3, the DNA is TGTGCCAGTAGTAGGGACAGGGGGCTTGCCACTGAAGCTTTCTTT.

This chain joins TRBV15 and TRBJ2-7; D may be TRBD1 (5 bases). Germline CDR1 and CDR2: LNHNV and YYDKDF (reference sequence). CDR3 size: 13 residues. V was cut by 5 bases and J by 8 bases, with 16 bases left in between. The CDR3, as DNA: TGTGCCACCAGCGGCCTCCCACAGGCCCAGCAGTACTTC. The encoded protein is CATSGLPQAQQYF. The full variable domain, rest sourced from reference TRBV15 and TRBJ2-7, is DAMVIQNPRYQVTQFGKPVTLSCSQTLNHNVMYWYQQKSSQAPKLLFHYYDKDFNNEADTPDNFQSRRPNTSFCFLDIRSPGLGDTAMYLCATSGLPQAQQYFGPGTRLTVT.

On this clone itself: The junction differs from germline at one of its ends, possibly a read error. Here the CDR3 reads CSVEITGTVICF. Written as DNA, the CDR3 is TGCAGCGTTGAGATAACCGGGACAGTAATTTGCTTT. V gene TRBV29-1 combines with J gene TRBJ1-1; TRBD1 aligns across 7 bases. This CDR3 has 12 residues. Looked up from germline, CDR1 is SQVTM and CDR2 is ANQGSEA.

This clone turned up a few times. The V and J genes are TRBV7-9 and TRBJ2-2; 10 bases align to TRBD1. The junction had 5 bases not matched to a gene; V was cut back by 4 bases and J by 6 bases. The CDR3 spans 15 residues. Germline lookup yields CDR1 SEHNR and CDR2 FQNEAQ (reference sequence). The CDR3 DNA reads TGTGCCAGCAGCTACGGACAGGGGGTGCCCGGGGAGCTGTTTTTT. Encoded protein: CASSYGQGVPGELFF.

V usage is TRBV19 and J usage is TRBJ2-2, with 8 nucleotides matching TRBD2. In germline, CDR1 is LNHDA, CDR2 SQIVND (reference sequence). Losses at the gene ends were 2 bases for V and 4 bases for J; bases not matched to a gene: 6. CDR3 size: 16 residues. DNA for the CDR3: TGTGCCAGTAGTATAATTCTGGCGGGAGGCACCGGGGAGCTGTTTTTT. Translating gives CASSIILAGGTGELFF.

V is TRBV7-9 and J is TRBJ2-7, with 10 bases aligning to TRBD1. This CDR3 has 16 residues. The germline V gene has CDR1 SEHNR and CDR2 FQNEAQ (reference sequence). Trimming took 1 base from V and 2 from J; bases not matched to a gene: 5. DNA of the CDR3: TGTGCCAGCAGCTTAGGGGACAGGGGTCCTCCCTACGAGCAGTACTTC. Translation gives CASSLGDRGPPYEQYF.

The chain recombines TRBV4-2 with TRBJ2-1, with D possibly matching TRBD2 (5 bases). Trimming took off 2 bases at V and 0 bases at J, with 11 bases between the two ends. Per the germline V gene, CDR1 is LGHNA and CDR2 is YNFKEQ. The CDR3 contains 16 residues. The CDR3 reads CASSQQWGASYNEQFF. The CDR3 DNA sequence: TGTGCCAGCAGCCAACAATGGGGAGCCTCCTACAATGAGCAGTTCTTC.

The rearrangement links TRBV19 to TRBJ2-1, with TRBD2 identical over 7 bases. Germline CDR1 is LNHDA and CDR2 is SQIVND (reference sequence). The CDR3 is 16 amino acids. Trimming at V came to 7 bases and at J to 4 bases, leaving 13 bases not matched to a gene. The CDR3 loop is CASTFSGAGDYNEQFF. In nucleotides, the CDR3 is TGTGCCAGTACCTTCAGCGGGGCCGGGGATTACAATGAGCAGTTCTTC.

This chain uses TRBV7-2 with TRBJ1-6; weak D call: TRBD1 (6 bases). Trimming stripped 1 base from V and 7 bases from J, with 11 bases between. The CDR3 runs 15 residues. Germline lookup yields CDR1 SGHTA and CDR2 FQGNSA. The DNA for the CDR3 is TGTGCCAGCAGCTTAGACAGGGTAGGGAATTCACCCCTCCACTTT. Translated: CASSLDRVGNSPLHF. Full variable domain (missing parts from reference TRBV7-2 and TRBJ1-6): GAGVSQSPSNKVTEKGKDVELRCDPISGHTALYWYRQSLGQGLEFLIYFQGNSAPDKSGLPSDRFSAERTGGSVSTLTIQRTQQEDSAVYLCASSLDRVGNSPLHFGNGTRLTVT.

The chain links TRBV11-2 to TRBJ1-1, with D possibly TRBD1 on 5 matching bases. The V gene's germline CDR1 is SGHAT and CDR2 FQNNGV. The CDR3 has 14 amino acids. V shed 1 base and J shed 3 bases, with 9 bases lying between them. CDR3: CASSLGQGYTEAFF. For the CDR3, the DNA is TGTGCCAGCAGCTTAGGGCAGGGCTACACTGAAGCTTTCTTT.

This clone was observed once. This chain connects TRBV9 to TRBJ1-4; maybe TRBD1 (5 bases). Trimming took 2 bases from V and 8 from J, leaving 13 bases between them. This CDR3 contains 14 residues. Germline lookup yields CDR1 SGDLS and CDR2 YYNGEE. CDR3 sequence: CASSVGGLEEKLFF. CDR3 nucleotide sequence: TGTGCCAGCAGCGTCGGGGGTTTAGAGGAAAAACTGTTTTTT.

Comment on this clone: A read error may produce the germline difference seen at one junction end. V usage is TRBV4-2 and J usage is TRBJ2-7, with D perhaps matching TRBD1 (7 bases). The germline V gene has CDR1 LGHNA and CDR2 YNFKEQ. This CDR3 spans 16 amino acids. The CDR3: CASSQEVGGGAYEQYF. CDR3 DNA sequence: TGTGCCAGCAGTCAAGAAGTCGGAGGGGGCGCCTACGAGCAGTACTTC.

The V gene is TRBV7-9, the J gene TRBJ1-1, with no clear D. Germline V gene data show CDR1 as SEHNR and CDR2 as FQNEAQ (reference sequence). V lost 5 bases and J 6 bases, leaving 13 bases between the germline ends. This CDR3 has 13 amino acids. Here the CDR3 DNA reads TGTGCCAGCAGCCGACGGGGTGTGTCTGAAGCTTTCTTT. Protein sequence: CASSRRGVSEAFF.

This rearrangement joins TRBV7-6 to TRBJ2-1, with TRBD1 matching over 8 bases. Germline V gives CDR1 SGHVS, CDR2 FNYEAQ. J gave up 3 bases and V 1 base, and 11 bases lay outside the gene matches. The CDR3 loop spans 18 amino acids. The CDR3 reads CASSLEAPTGGFYNEQFF. The CDR3 nucleotides are TGTGCCAGCAGCTTAGAGGCCCCCACAGGGGGATTCTACAATGAGCAGTTCTTC. Full variable domain (outside the CDR3, taken from reference TRBV7-6 and TRBJ2-1): GAGVSQSPRYKVTKRGQDVALRCDPISGHVSLYWYRQALGQGPEFLTYFNYEAQQDKSGLPNDRFSAERPEGSISTLTIQRTEQRDSAMYRCASSLEAPTGGFYNEQFFGPGTRLTVL.

The CDR3 nucleotides are TGTGCCAGCAGAACCCGGACAGGGGGGAACTATGGCTACACCTTC. It yields the protein CASRTRTGGNYGYTF. The chain joins TRBV6-5 to TRBJ1-2; 10 bases are a match to TRBD1. V was clipped by 6 bases and J by 2 bases; unmatched bases: 6. CDR3 length equals 15 residues. In germline, CDR1 is MNHEY, CDR2 SVGAGI.

This chain links TRBV30 with TRBJ2-5; 9 bases fit TRBD1. CDR3 length: 15 amino acids. The V gene end was trimmed by 0 bases and the J gene end by 4 bases; junction bases not matched to a gene: 6. Germline-derived CDR1 and CDR2 are GTSNPN and SVGIG (reference sequence). CDR3 nucleotides: TGTGCCTGGAGTGTAAGACAGGGGGTCTCAGAGACCCAGTACTTC. It yields the protein CAWSVRQGVSETQYF. Filled out from reference TRBV30 and TRBJ2-5, the complete variable domain reads SQTIHQWPATLVQPVGSPLSLECTVEGTSNPNLYWYRQAAGRGLQLLFYSVGIGQISSEVPQNLSASRPQDRQFILSSKKLLLSDSGFYLCAWSVRQGVSETQYFGPGTRLLVL.

V and J are TRBV4-1 and TRBJ2-5; D might be TRBD2 (6 bases). CDR1 MGHRA and CDR2 YSYEKL come from the germline V gene. V was cut by 4 bases and J by 1 base, with 10 bases left in between. The CDR3 has 14 amino acids. The CDR3 loop reads CASSPGTSQETQYF. CDR3 nucleotides: TGCGCCAGCAGCCCCGGGACTTCCCAAGAGACCCAGTACTTC.

DNA for the CDR3: TGTGCCAGCAGCCTACAACAGGGAGAGACCCAGTACTTC. Translation gives CASSLQQGETQYF. The rearrangement links TRBV5-5 to TRBJ2-5; maybe TRBD1 (6 bases). This CDR3 has 13 residues. The V and J ends lost 4 bases and 4 bases respectively, with 11 bases between them. CDR1 is SGHKS and CDR2 is YYEKEE in the germline V gene (reference sequence).

V gene TRBV11-2 combines with J gene TRBJ2-3; 11 bases line up with TRBD2. Germline assignment: CDR1 SGHAT and CDR2 FQNNGV. The V and J ends lost 1 base and 6 bases, in that order; junction bases with no gene match: 6. The CDR3 has 16 residues. The CDR3 nucleotides read TGTGCCAGCAGCTTAGGGCTAGCGGGGGGCGCGGATACGCAGTATTTT. Residues: CASSLGLAGGADTQYF.

This chain connects TRBV5-1 to TRBJ1-4, with TRBD1 matching over 7 bases. The CDR3 contains 15 residues. The V gene's germline CDR1 is SGHRS and CDR2 YFSETQ. V was pared by 4 bases and J by 5 bases, with 8 bases of the junction left unmatched. The CDR3: CASSRSGQPNEKLFF. The CDR3 DNA sequence: TGCGCCAGCAGCCGCTCGGGACAGCCGAATGAAAAACTGTTTTTT.

The chain couples TRBV24-1 to TRBJ2-5; perhaps TRBD2 as D (5 bases). The CDR3 loop spans 14 amino acids. Deletions cut 9 bases from V and 3 bases from J, with 16 bases between. Germline CDR1 and CDR2: KGHDR and SFDVKD. The DNA of the CDR3 is TGTGCCACCCCCTCGGTCGGGCGGGAAGAGACCCAGTACTTC. This encodes CATPSVGREETQYF.

In this sample, this clone turned up a few times. Other DNA sequences of this sample code for an identical CDR3. The chain has TRBV5-1 and TRBJ1-4; D is undetermined. The germline V gene has CDR1 SGHRS and CDR2 YFSETQ. The ends were cut back, 5 bases at V and 7 bases at J, with 9 bases in the middle. The CDR3 runs to 12 residues. Here the CDR3 reads CASSFRGEKLFF. The CDR3 coding sequence is TGCGCCAGCAGTTTCCGAGGTGAAAAACTGTTTTTT.

This chain joins TRBV2 and TRBJ1-6; a weak D match, TRBD1 (5 bases). Germline loops: CDR1 SNHLY, CDR2 FYNNEI. The CDR3 totals 13 residues. V was clipped by 4 bases and J by 12 bases, with 13 bases between them. CDR3 bases: TGTGCCAGCAGTGCTGGGAAGGGACTACCCCTCCACTTT. It yields the protein CASSAGKGLPLHF.

The V and J genes are TRBV2 and TRBJ1-5; 7 bases match TRBD1. V was clipped by 6 bases and J by 6 bases; unmatched bases: 5. Germline V CDR1 and CDR2: SNHLY, FYNNEI. The CDR3 is 13 amino acids. The CDR3 DNA reads TGTGCCAGCAGCGGACAGGCAGGTCAGCCCCAGCATTTT. It codes for CASSGQAGQPQHF.